Listed below are T cell receptor beta chains from one sample, sequenced in a study of T-cell reconstitution after alpha-beta-depleted transplantation in children. MiXCR was run by TCRdb on the PCR reads, yielding one entry per CDR3 protein. Altogether about a million distinct CDR3 sequences are present, roughly 31% being singletons, with the ten largest covering more than 25%. Specimen: PBMCs, mostly from graft donor cells, collected 360 days after TCRalphabeta/CD19-depleted stem cell transplant. The receptors originated from a boy in the first two years of life who had a stem cell transplant for SCID, so the T cells may come from the graft donor. The CDR3 runs from the conserved cysteine through the conserved F or W. D genes are given only for firm matches. Only some rows state a clone size, as once, few, many or a class for expanded clones.

>-|-|15|TRBJ2-5|TRBV5-1
TGCGCCAGCAGCCCAGACCCCAGGGGACAAGAGACCCAGTACTTC
CASSPDPRGQETQYF
>-|few|15|TRBJ1-3|TRBV9
TGTGCCAGCAGCCCCGCCGGGACACCTGGAAACACCATATATTTT
CASSPAGTPGNTIYF
>TRBD2|-|15|TRBJ2-7|TRBV12-3/TRBV12-4
TGTGCCAGCAGTTCTGGGCGGGGGGTCCTACCCAAGCAGTACTTC
CASSSGRGVLPKQYF
>TRBD2|few|13|TRBJ2-3|TRBV29-1
TGCAGCGCCGCGGGGGGCGGCAGAGATACGCAGTATTTT
CSAAGGGRDTQYF
>-|few|13|TRBJ2-1|TRBV12-3/TRBV12-4
TGTGCCAGCAGTGATCAGGGGAAGAATGAGCAGTTCTTC
CASSDQGKNEQFF
>-|many|16|TRBJ2-3|TRBV10-1
TGCGCCAGCAGTGAGTCTCTCGGGGAGTCCGGAGATACGCAGTATTTT
CASSESLGESGDTQYF
>-|-|16|TRBJ1-1|TRBV4-1
TGCGCCAGCAGCCAAGTCCTCCTCGGCAGGGACACTGAAGCTTTCTTT
CASSQVLLGRDTEAFF
>TRBD1|many|14|TRBJ2-7|TRBV4-3
TGCGCCAGCAGCACCGGGACAGGGACCTACGAGCAGTACTTC
CASSTGTGTYEQYF
>-|-|17|TRBJ2-5|TRBV18
TGTGCCAGCTCACCACGCGAGTACCTACCTAAACAAGAGACCCAGTACTTC
CASSPREYLPKQETQYF
>TRBD2|few|18|TRBJ2-5|TRBV6-5
TGTGCCAGCAGTTACTCGGCTTATCTAGCGGGGGGGCGAGAGACCCAGTACTTC
CASSYSAYLAGGRETQYF
>-|-|15|TRBJ1-3|TRBV3-1
TGTGCCAGCAGCCAAGATCCCTACTCTGGAAACACCATATATTTT
CASSQDPYSGNTIYF
>-|-|15|TRBJ2-7|TRBV2
TGTGCCAGCAGTGATAGCCGTGATCCCGCCTACGAGCAGTACTTC
CASSDSRDPAYEQYF
>-|few|15|TRBJ2-7|TRBV29-1
TGCAGCGTTACAGGTGGGGGGGCCCCCCCCTACGAGCAGTACTTC
CSVTGGGAPPYEQYF
>TRBD2|few|17|TRBJ2-3|TRBV12-5
TGTGCTAGTGCCACTCTCTCGGGGGGGCCGGGCACAGATACGCAGTATTTT
CASATLSGGPGTDTQYF
>-|once|14|TRBJ2-7|TRBV6-5
TGTGCCAGCAGTTACGTGGGGAGCTCCTACGAGCAGTACTTC
CASSYVGSSYEQYF
>-|-|17|TRBJ2-7|TRBV2
TGTGCCAGCAGAGCACCGTCTTTGGGGGCCGGCCCCTACGAGCAGTACTTC
CASRAPSLGAGPYEQYF
>TRBD1|-|15|TRBJ2-1|TRBV14
TGTGCCAGCAGCCACCGTCCGACAGGGAAGAATGAGCAGTTCTTC
CASSHRPTGKNEQFF
>-|-|15|TRBJ1-2|TRBV4-2
TGTGCCAGCAGCCCACTCCCCGGGGGGGCTGCGGGCTACACCTTC
CASSPLPGGAAGYTF
>TRBD1|few|15|TRBJ1-6|TRBV14
TGTGCCAGCAGCCACGGACAGGGTGTGGGGTCACCCCTCCACTTT
CASSHGQGVGSPLHF
>TRBD2|few|15|TRBJ2-3|TRBV20-1
TGCAGTGCTAGAGGGGGTAGCGGGGGCACAGATACGCAGTATTTT
CSARGGSGGTDTQYF
>-|-|15|TRBJ2-4|TRBV5-6
TGTGCCAGCAGGTCGTTAACGGACCCCAAAAACATTCAGTACTTC
CASRSLTDPKNIQYF
>-|-|14|TRBJ1-5|TRBV28
TGTGCCAGCAGCTCCCCGGAGGAGAATCAGCCCCAGCATTTT
CASSSPEENQPQHF
>-|few|14|TRBJ2-1|TRBV5-1
TGCGCCAGCAGCTCGGGGGCGATCCCCAATGAGCAGTTCTTC
CASSSGAIPNEQFF
>-|-|15|TRBJ1-2|TRBV7-8
TGTGCCAGCAGCCGACTGGGTGCAGGCGCCTATGGCTACACCTTC
CASSRLGAGAYGYTF
>TRBD1|-|15|TRBJ1-1|TRBV12-3/TRBV12-4
TGTGCCAGCAGTCCTCAACAGGGGATGGGGACTGAAGCTTTCTTT
CASSPQQGMGTEAFF
>TRBD2|-|16|TRBJ2-5|TRBV3-1
TGTGCCAGCAAAACGTATGGCGGGGGTAAAGACGAGACCCAGTACTTC
CASKTYGGGKDETQYF
>-|few|15|TRBJ2-1|TRBV20-1
TGCAGTGCTCGGGGCTCTGGGCTAAAGTACAATGAGCAGTTCTTC
CSARGSGLKYNEQFF
>-|few|14|TRBJ2-1|TRBV24-1
TGTGCCACCAGTGATTTACCGGGGTACAATGAGCAGTTCTTC
CATSDLPGYNEQFF
>-|-|16|TRBJ2-3|TRBV2
TGTGCCAGCAGCCGATCTAGGCCTTCTAGCACAGATACGCAGTATTTT
CASSRSRPSSTDTQYF
>TRBD2|-|16|TRBJ2-1|TRBV6-1
TGTGCCAGCAGCCTCTTCCCGGGGGGGCCCTACAATGAGCAGTTCTTC
CASSLFPGGPYNEQFF
>-|few|13|TRBJ1-4|TRBV12-3/TRBV12-4
TGTGCCAGCAGCCGGGGGTGGGGTGAAAAACTGTTTTTT
CASSRGWGEKLFF
>TRBD1|-|15|TRBJ1-2|TRBV7-9
TGTGCCAGCAGCTTCCCGGCAGGGGGGGACTATGGCTACACCTTC
CASSFPAGGDYGYTF
>TRBD1|few|15|TRBJ1-4|TRBV20-1
TGCAGTGCTAGAGATCGGGGGACAGGGGGAGAAAAACTGTTTTTT
CSARDRGTGGEKLFF
>-|few|14|TRBJ2-5|TRBV4-3
TGCGCCAGCAGCCAAGAATGGGGAGTTGGGACCCAGTACTTC
CASSQEWGVGTQYF
>-|few|13|TRBJ2-7|TRBV20-1
TGCAGTGCTAGACAGGGCTGGTCCACGGAGCAGTACTTC
CSARQGWSTEQYF
>TRBD1|-|14|TRBJ2-1|TRBV9
TGTGCCAGCAGCGTAGAGGGGGCGCGTAATGAGCAGTTCTTC
CASSVEGARNEQFF
>-|few|13|TRBJ1-2|TRBV29-1
TGCAGCGTTGAAGAGACCGGAGGCTATGGCTACACCTTC
CSVEETGGYGYTF
>-|-|14|TRBJ1-1|TRBV4-3
TGCGCCAGCAGCCAAGACGGACTAAACACTGAAGCTTTCTTT
CASSQDGLNTEAFF
>-|-|15|TRBJ1-3|TRBV12-3/TRBV12-4
TGTGCCAGCAGTCGCCTCAGGGGATCTGGAAACACCATATATTTT
CASSRLRGSGNTIYF
>-|few|14|TRBJ1-5|TRBV12-3/TRBV12-4
TGTGCCAGCAGTTTGGCAGCCCCCAATCAGCCCCAGCATTTT
CASSLAAPNQPQHF
>TRBD1|few|15|TRBJ1-5|TRBV12-3/TRBV12-4
TGTGCCAGCAGTCCAGGGACAGGGGGCCATCAGCCCCAGCATTTT
CASSPGTGGHQPQHF
>TRBD2|-|15|TRBJ2-3|TRBV19
TGTGCCAGTAGCCCCTTGGGGGGGACCACAGATACGCAGTATTTT
CASSPLGGTTDTQYF
>-|-|14|TRBJ2-2|TRBV7-6
TGTGCCAGCAGCCCCACCTGGACTCCCGGGGAGCTGTTTTTT
CASSPTWTPGELFF
>-|-|11|TRBJ2-7|TRBV6-2/TRBV6-3
TGTGCCAGCAAATCCGGGTACGAGCAGTACTTC
CASKSGYEQYF
>-|-|14|TRBJ2-7|TRBV4-1
TGCGCCAGCAGCCCGGTACCAGGGGCCTACGAGCAGTACTTC
CASSPVPGAYEQYF
>-|-|19|TRBJ2-1|TRBV6-2/TRBV6-3
TGTGCCAGCAGCCGGTCCCGTAGTACGAGGTTCGGCGGTTACAATGAGCAGTTCTTC
CASSRSRSTRFGGYNEQFF
>-|-|13|TRBJ2-5|TRBV18
TGTGCCAGCTTAGTTCGTGACCAAGAGACCCAGTACTTC
CASLVRDQETQYF
>TRBD2|-|14|TRBJ2-5|TRBV3-1
TGTGCCAGCGTCCTAGCGGGGGGGCCCGAGACCCAGTACTTC
CASVLAGGPETQYF
>TRBD2|-|14|TRBJ2-5|TRBV2
TGTGCCAGCAGAGAAACGGGAGGCCAAGAGACCCAGTACTTC
CASRETGGQETQYF
>-|few|13|TRBJ2-1|TRBV6-5
TGTGCCAGCAGTTACTCGAAAGCTCACATTGCAATCTTC
CASSYSKAHIAIF
>-|-|16|TRBJ2-1|TRBV9
TGTGCCAGCAGCCCCCAGGGGGGGGGGGCCCTCCTTGAGCAGTTCTTC
CASSPQGGGALLEQFF